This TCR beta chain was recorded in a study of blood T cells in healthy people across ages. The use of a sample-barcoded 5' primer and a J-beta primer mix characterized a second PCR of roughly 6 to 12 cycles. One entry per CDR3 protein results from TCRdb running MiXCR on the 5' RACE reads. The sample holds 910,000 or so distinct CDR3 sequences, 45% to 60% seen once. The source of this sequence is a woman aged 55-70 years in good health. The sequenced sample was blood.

CDR3 in amino acids: CASSSGAGTQETQYF. The CDR3, as DNA: TGTGCCAGCAGCTCGGGAGCCGGGACTCAAGAGACCCAGTACTTC. The chain joins TRBV7-9 to TRBJ2-5; possible D gene TRBD2, 6 bases. Germline V gene data show CDR1 as SEHNR and CDR2 as FQNEAQ (reference sequence). Trimming left V 4 bases short and J 2 bases short, with 14 bases between. The CDR3 runs 15 residues.